The sequence of this T cell receptor (beta chain) was determined in a study of blood T cell repertoires in COVID-19. The wider study: Sites across the United States, Italy and Spain contributed samples from acute and convalescent COVID-19. PBMCs, B-cell-depleted T cells, or T cells provided the cDNA or gDNA that made up the material.

The ends lost 6 bases at V and 0 bases at J; junction bases unmatched: 3. CDR1 is MDHEN, CDR2 SYDVKM, per germline. The CDR3 runs 16 residues. Original processing notes: Researchers report that nucleated cell counts were estimated from reference gene primer amplification. Sequenced by immunoSEQ multiplex PCR; TCRdb stores in-frame clones only, minus some. V and J calls and clone size are as listed in that table; D and trimming were resolved from the DNA. This sample has about 240,000 clones; about 80% occur once, and the top ten carry roughly 1.9%. Sequencing was done on a sample of peripheral blood. The TCR comes from a man younger than 40 who had recovered from COVID-19. V and J are TRBV28 and TRBJ2-2; TRBD2 aligns across 11 bases. Here the CDR3 reads CASRTGLAANTGELFF. The CDR3, as DNA: TGTGCCAGCAGAACGGGACTAGCGGCGAACACCGGGGAGCTGTTTTTT. Variable domain in full (rest from reference TRBV28 and TRBJ2-2): DVKVTQSSRYLVKRTGEKVFLECVQDMDHENMFWYRQDPGLGLRLIYFSYDVKMKEKGDIPEGYSVSREKKERFSLILESASTNQTSMYLCASRTGLAANTGELFFGEGSRLTVL.